One and the same sample provided the 5 T cell receptor beta chains below, sequenced in a study of cytomegalovirus exposure and HLA in healthy donors (TCRdb year 2017). Library prep was done by the immunoSEQ multiplex PCR assay. A mixture of 60 forward primers for TCR Vbeta segments and 13 reverse primers for TCR Jbeta segments was used in the multiplex PCR. TCRdb stores this immuneACCESS table with in-frame sequences only. Part of the clones is absent; in the studies checked, under half of the shortfall reflects unresolved V genes, and no reason is known for the rest. Counted in this sample were 85,000 to 100,000 clones; over 65% of them appeared once. Of the sample, less than 0.95% falls within the top ten clones. Sequencing was done on a sample of PBMCs. These receptors were taken from a woman aged 55-69 years in good health and CMV-seronegative.

The gene calls are TRBV2 and TRBJ2-3; the D is unclear. The CDR3 is made up of 14 amino acids. The V and J ends lost 7 bases and 1 base respectively, with 12 bases between them. Germline V gene lookup returns CDR1 SNHLY and CDR2 FYNNEI. In nucleotides, the CDR3 is TGTGCCAGCACCTTAAAACGGGGCACAGATACGCAGTATTTT. Translation gives CASTLKRGTDTQYF.

The genes are TRBV19 and TRBJ2-1, with 14 bases lining up with TRBD2. From germline, CDR1 is LNHDA and CDR2 SQIVND (reference sequence). The CDR3 has 14 amino acids. The junction had 8 bases not matched to a gene; V was cut back by 11 bases and J by 8 bases. Here the CDR3 DNA reads TGTGCCTCAAGCGGGACTAGCGGGGGATATGAGCAGTTCTTC. Residues: CASSGTSGGYEQFF.

This clone has a handful of counts. This chain links TRBV9 with TRBJ2-5, with a possible D match to TRBD1 (5 bases). With 0 bases removed from V and 4 bases from J, the gap between germline ends came to 10 bases. The CDR3 totals 14 residues. Germline V CDR1 and CDR2: SGDLS, YYNGEE. The CDR3 DNA reads TGTGCCAGCAGCGTAGATGCAGGGATAGAGACCCAGTACTTC. It specifies CASSVDAGIETQYF.

A few counts support this clone. This chain joins TRBV5-1 and TRBJ2-5; 8 positions agree with TRBD2. This CDR3 spans 14 amino acids. Germline V gene lookup returns CDR1 SGHRS and CDR2 YFSETQ. The V segment lost 2 bases and the J segment 5 bases; nucleotides outside the gene matches: 5. The CDR3 DNA reads as TGCGCCAGCAGCTTCTCGGGACTAGTCGAGACCCAGTACTTC. This codes for CASSFSGLVETQYF.

V is TRBV9 and J is TRBJ1-3; D not resolved. This CDR3 is built from 15 residues. V lost 4 bases and J 7 bases, leaving 18 bases between the germline ends. Looked up from germline, CDR1 is SGDLS and CDR2 is YYNGEE. CDR3 region: CASSRDVRGVNTIYF. DNA for the CDR3: TGTGCCAGCAGCCGAGACGTGCGGGGAGTTAACACCATATATTTT.